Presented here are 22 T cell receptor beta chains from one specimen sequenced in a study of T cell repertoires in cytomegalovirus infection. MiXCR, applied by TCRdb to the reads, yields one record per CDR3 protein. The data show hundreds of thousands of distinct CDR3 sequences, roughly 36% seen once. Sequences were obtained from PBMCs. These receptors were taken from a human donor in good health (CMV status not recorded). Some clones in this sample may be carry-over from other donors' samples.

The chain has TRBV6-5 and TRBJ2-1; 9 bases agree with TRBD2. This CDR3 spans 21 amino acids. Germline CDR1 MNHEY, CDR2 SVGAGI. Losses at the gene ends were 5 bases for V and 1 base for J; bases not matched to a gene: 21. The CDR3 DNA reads TGTGCCAGCAGTGCCATCTTTGTCGAGCGGGAGGAGGTATTTTCCTACAATGAGCAGTTCTTC. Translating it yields CASSAIFVEREEVFSYNEQFF.

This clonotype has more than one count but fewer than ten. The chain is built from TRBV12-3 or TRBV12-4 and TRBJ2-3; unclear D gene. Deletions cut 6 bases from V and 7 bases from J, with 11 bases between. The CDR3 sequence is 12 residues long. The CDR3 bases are TGTGCCAGCAGCACGGATTTCCATACGCAGTATTTT. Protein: CASSTDFHTQYF.

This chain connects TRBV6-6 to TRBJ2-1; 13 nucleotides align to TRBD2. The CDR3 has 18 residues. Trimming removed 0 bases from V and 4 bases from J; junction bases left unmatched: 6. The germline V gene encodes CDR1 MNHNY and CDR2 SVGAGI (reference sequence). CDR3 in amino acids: CASSYSIGLAGEYNEQFF. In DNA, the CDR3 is TGTGCCAGCAGTTACTCGATAGGACTAGCGGGGGAGTACAATGAGCAGTTCTTC.

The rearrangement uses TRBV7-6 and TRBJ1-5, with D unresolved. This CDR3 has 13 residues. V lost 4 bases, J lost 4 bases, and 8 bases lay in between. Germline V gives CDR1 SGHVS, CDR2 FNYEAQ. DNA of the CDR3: TGTGCCAGCAGCTACGATGGTAATCAGCCCCAGCATTTT. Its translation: CASSYDGNQPQHF.

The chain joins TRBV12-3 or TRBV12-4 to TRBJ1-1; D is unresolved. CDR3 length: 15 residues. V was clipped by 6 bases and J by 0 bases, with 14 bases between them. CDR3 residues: CASSPGNFMNTEAFF. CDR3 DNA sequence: TGTGCCAGCAGCCCCGGCAACTTCATGAACACTGAAGCTTTCTTT.

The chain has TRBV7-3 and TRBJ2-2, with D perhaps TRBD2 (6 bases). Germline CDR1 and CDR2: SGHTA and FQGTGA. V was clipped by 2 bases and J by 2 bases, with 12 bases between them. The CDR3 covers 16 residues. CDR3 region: CASSLAGMGNTGELFF. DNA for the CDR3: TGTGCCAGCAGCTTAGCGGGGATGGGAAACACCGGGGAGCTGTTTTTT.

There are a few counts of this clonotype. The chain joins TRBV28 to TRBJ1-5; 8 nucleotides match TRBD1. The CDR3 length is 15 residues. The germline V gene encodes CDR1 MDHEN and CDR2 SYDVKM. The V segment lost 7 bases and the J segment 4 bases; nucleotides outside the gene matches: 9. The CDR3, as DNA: TGTGCCAGCACCTTCTCGGACAGGGATAATCAGCCCCAGCATTTT. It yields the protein CASTFSDRDNQPQHF. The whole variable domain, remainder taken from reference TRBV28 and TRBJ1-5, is DVKVTQSSRYLVKRTGEKVFLECVQDMDHENMFWYRQDPGLGLRLIYFSYDVKMKEKGDIPEGYSVSREKKERFSLILESASTNQTSMYLCASTFSDRDNQPQHFGDGTRLSIL.

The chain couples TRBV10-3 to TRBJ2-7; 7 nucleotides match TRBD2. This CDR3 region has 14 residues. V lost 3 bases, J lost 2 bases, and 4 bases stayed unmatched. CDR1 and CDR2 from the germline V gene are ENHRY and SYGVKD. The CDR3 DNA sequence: TGTGCCATCAGTGACGGGAGGACTCCCTACGAGCAGTACTTC. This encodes CAISDGRTPYEQYF.

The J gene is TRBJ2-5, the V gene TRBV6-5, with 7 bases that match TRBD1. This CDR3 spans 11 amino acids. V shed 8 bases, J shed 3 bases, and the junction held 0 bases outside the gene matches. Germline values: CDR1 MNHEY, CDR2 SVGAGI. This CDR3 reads CASGTEETQYF. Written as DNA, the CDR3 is TGTGCCAGCGGGACAGAAGAGACCCAGTACTTC.

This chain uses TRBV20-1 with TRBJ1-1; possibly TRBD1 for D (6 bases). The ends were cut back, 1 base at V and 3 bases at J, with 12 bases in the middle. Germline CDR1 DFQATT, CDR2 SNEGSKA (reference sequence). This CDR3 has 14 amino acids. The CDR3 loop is CSARAGGQDTEAFF. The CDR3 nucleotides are TGCAGTGCTAGAGCTGGGGGGCAGGACACTGAAGCTTTCTTT.

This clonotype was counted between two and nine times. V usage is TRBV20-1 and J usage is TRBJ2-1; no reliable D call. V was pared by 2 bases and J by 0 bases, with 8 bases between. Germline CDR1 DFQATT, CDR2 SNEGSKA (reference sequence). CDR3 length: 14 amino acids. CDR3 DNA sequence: TGCAGTGCTAGACCGTACGGCTCCTACAATGAGCAGTTCTTC. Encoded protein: CSARPYGSYNEQFF.

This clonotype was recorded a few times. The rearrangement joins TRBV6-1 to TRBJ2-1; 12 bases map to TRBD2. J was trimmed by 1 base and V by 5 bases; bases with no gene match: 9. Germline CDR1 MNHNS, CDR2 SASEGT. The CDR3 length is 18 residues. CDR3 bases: TGTGCCAGCAGTCCAAGACTAGCGGGAGCAGCATCCTACAATGAGCAGTTCTTC. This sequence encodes CASSPRLAGAASYNEQFF.

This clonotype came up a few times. This CDR3 reads CASSPGHSQETQYF. The CDR3 region has the DNA TGTGCCAGCAGTCCCGGACACTCCCAAGAGACCCAGTACTTC. The chain links TRBV6-5 to TRBJ2-5; D might be TRBD1 (5 bases). V lost 5 bases and J 1 base, leaving 11 bases between the germline ends. The CDR3 runs 14 residues. Germline-derived CDR1 and CDR2 are MNHEY and SVGAGI.

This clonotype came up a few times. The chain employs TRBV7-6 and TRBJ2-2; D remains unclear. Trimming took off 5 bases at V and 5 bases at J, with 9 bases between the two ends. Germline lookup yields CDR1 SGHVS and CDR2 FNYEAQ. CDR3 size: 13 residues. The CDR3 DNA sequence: TGTGCCAGCAGCGGACCCCCTACCGGGGAGCTGTTTTTT. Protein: CASSGPPTGELFF.

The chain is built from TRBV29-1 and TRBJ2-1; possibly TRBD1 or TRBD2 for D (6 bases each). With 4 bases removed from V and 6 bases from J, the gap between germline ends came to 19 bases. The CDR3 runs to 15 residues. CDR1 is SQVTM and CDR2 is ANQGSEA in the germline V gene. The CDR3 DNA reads TGCAGCGTTGTTCCCGGGGGCGGGATGCGCAATGAGCAGTTCTTC. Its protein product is CSVVPGGGMRNEQFF.

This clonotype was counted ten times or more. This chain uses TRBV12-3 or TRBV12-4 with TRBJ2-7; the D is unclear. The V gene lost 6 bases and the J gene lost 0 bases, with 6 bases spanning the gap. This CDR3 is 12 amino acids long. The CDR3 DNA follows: TGTGCCAGCAGCCAATTCTCCTACGAGCAGTACTTC. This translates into CASSQFSYEQYF.

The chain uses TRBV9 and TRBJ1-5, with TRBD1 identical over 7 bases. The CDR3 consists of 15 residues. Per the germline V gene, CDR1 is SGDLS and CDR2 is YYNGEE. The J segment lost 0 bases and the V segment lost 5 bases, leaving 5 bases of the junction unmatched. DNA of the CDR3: TGTGCCAGCAGTGGGACAGCAAATAGCAATCAGCCCCAGCATTTT. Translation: CASSGTANSNQPQHF.

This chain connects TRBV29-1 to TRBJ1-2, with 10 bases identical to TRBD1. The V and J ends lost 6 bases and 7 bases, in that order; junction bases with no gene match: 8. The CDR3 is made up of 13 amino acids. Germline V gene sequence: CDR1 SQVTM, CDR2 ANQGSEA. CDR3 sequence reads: CSVRGQGERGYTF. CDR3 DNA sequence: TGCAGCGTCCGCGGACAGGGGGAACGTGGCTACACCTTC.

The CDR3 sequence: CASRGNEAFF. CDR3 DNA sequence: TGTGCCAGCAGAGGTAACGAAGCTTTCTTT. This chain joins TRBV2 and TRBJ1-1; D call uncertain. CDR3 length: 10 amino acids. The ends were cut back, 6 bases at V and 8 bases at J, with 7 bases in the middle. In germline, CDR1 is SNHLY, CDR2 FYNNEI.

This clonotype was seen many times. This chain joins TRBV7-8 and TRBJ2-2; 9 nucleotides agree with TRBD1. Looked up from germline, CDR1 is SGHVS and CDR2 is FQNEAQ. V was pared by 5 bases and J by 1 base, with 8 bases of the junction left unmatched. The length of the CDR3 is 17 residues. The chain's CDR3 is CASSPRTGGVNTGELFF. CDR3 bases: TGTGCCAGCAGCCCAAGAACAGGGGGCGTGAACACCGGGGAGCTGTTTTTT.

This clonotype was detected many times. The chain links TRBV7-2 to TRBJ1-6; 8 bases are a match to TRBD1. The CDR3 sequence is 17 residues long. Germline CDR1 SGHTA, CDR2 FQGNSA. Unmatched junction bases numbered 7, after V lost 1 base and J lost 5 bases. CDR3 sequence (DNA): TGTGCCAGCAGCTTAGAGCAGGGGGCGACCGATAATTCACCCCTCCACTTT. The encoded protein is CASSLEQGATDNSPLHF.

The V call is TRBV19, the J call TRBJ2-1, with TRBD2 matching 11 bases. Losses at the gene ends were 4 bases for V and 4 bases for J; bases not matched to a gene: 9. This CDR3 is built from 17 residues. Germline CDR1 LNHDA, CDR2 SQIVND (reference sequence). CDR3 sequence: CASSKSPPSGGYNEQFF. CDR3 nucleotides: TGTGCCAGTAGTAAGTCGCCGCCTAGCGGGGGGTACAATGAGCAGTTCTTC.